Each of the 12 T cell receptor beta chains below was sequenced from the same sample in a study of T cell responses to AZD1222 COVID-19 vaccine. Libraries were prepared by immunoSEQ multiplex PCR; TCRdb keeps only in-frame clonotypes and omits some of them. The table includes 110,000 to 150,000 clones, 75% to 90% detected once. The sample consisted of peripheral blood, taken on day 0 of AZD1222 vaccination. Receptors were obtained from an adult in good health.

The V call is TRBV10-2, the J call TRBJ2-7; TRBD2 is a possible D gene (6 bases). The CDR3 contains 14 residues. V shed 7 bases and J shed 5 bases, with 18 bases lying between them. Germline values: CDR1 WSHSY, CDR2 SAAADI. The CDR3 DNA reads TGCGCCAGCAAACGGTTCATAGGGGAGGACGAGCAGTACTTC. The encoded protein is CASKRFIGEDEQYF.

The chain employs TRBV4-1 and TRBJ2-3; 15 bases are shared with TRBD2. V trimming: 0 bases; J trimming: 1 base; junction bases outside the gene matches: 5. CDR3 size: 19 residues. Germline CDR1 is MGHRA and CDR2 is YSYEKL. CDR3 protein: CASSQDSGLAGGGTDTQYF. As DNA, the CDR3 is TGCGCCAGCAGCCAAGACTCGGGACTAGCGGGGGGAGGCACAGATACGCAGTATTTT.

The chain joins TRBV7-8 to TRBJ1-1, with no clear D. Looked up from germline, CDR1 is SGHVS and CDR2 is FQNEAQ. The CDR3 covers 15 residues. Trimming cost V 4 bases and J 4 bases, with 16 bases left between them. CDR3 sequence: CASSSRGGLGTEAFF. Written as DNA, the CDR3 is TGTGCCAGCAGCTCCCGGGGAGGGTTAGGCACTGAAGCTTTCTTT. Together with reference TRBV7-8 and TRBJ1-1, the CDR3 gives the full variable domain: GAGVSQSPRYKVAKRGQDVALRCDPISGHVSLFWYQQALGQGPEFLTYFQNEAQLDKSGLPSDRFFAERPEGSVSTLKIQRTQQEDSAVYLCASSSRGGLGTEAFFGQGTRLTVV.

The chain couples TRBV7-9 to TRBJ2-1, with D perhaps being TRBD1 or TRBD2 (7 bases each). Germline CDR1 is SEHNR and CDR2 is FQNEAQ (reference sequence). Trimming removed 9 bases from V and 2 bases from J, with 14 bases in between. The CDR3 consists of 14 residues. The CDR3 loop reads CASPGGGAYNEQFF. The CDR3 DNA reads TGTGCCAGTCCAGGGGGAGGGGCCTACAATGAGCAGTTCTTC.

The chain couples TRBV18 to TRBJ1-1; 7 bases map to TRBD1. The germline V gene has CDR1 KGHSH and CDR2 LQKENI. J gave up 1 base and V 2 bases, and 4 bases lay outside the gene matches. This CDR3 has 15 residues. CDR3: CASSPGQEGNTEAFF. The CDR3 DNA sequence: TGTGCCAGCTCACCAGGACAGGAGGGGAACACTGAAGCTTTCTTT.

The table lists this clone with a count of one. This chain connects TRBV4-2 to TRBJ1-2; D is possibly TRBD1 (6 bases). Germline CDR1 LGHNA, CDR2 YNFKEQ. This CDR3 contains 14 residues. The germline V and J ends were trimmed by 3 bases and 8 bases, with 16 bases remaining between them. CDR3 DNA sequence: TGTGCCAGCAGCCATTCGCAGGGGACTAGGGGCTACACCTTC. It is translated as CASSHSQGTRGYTF.

The chain is built from TRBV25-1 and TRBJ1-2, with TRBD1 matching 7 bases. The J segment lost 2 bases and the V segment lost 7 bases, leaving 10 bases of the junction unmatched. The CDR3 is 15 amino acids. Germline CDR1 and CDR2: MGHDK and SYGVNS. The CDR3 is CASKGVRTGNYGYTF. CDR3 nucleotides: TGTGCCAGCAAGGGGGTCCGGACAGGCAACTATGGCTACACCTTC.

The chain employs TRBV27 and TRBJ1-2; the match to TRBD1 covers 12 bases. Trimming at V came to 10 bases and at J to 7 bases, leaving 13 bases not matched to a gene. The CDR3 is 15 residues long. Germline V gives CDR1 MNHEY, CDR2 SMNVEV (reference sequence). CDR3 in amino acids: CANGTGGFVLSGYTF. Written as DNA, the CDR3 is TGTGCCAACGGGACAGGGGGCTTCGTGCTGTCTGGCTACACCTTC.

This clone was seen only a few times. The J gene is TRBJ2-7, the V gene TRBV11-2; 10 bases line up with TRBD1. Germline V lookup: CDR1 SGHAT, CDR2 FQNNGV. This CDR3 comprises 17 residues. V trimming: 1 base; J trimming: 1 base; junction bases outside the gene matches: 7. CDR3: CASSLGTGGRRSYEQYF. The CDR3 nucleotides read TGTGCCAGCAGCTTAGGGACAGGGGGTAGGAGATCCTACGAGCAGTACTTC.

This chain connects TRBV6-1 to TRBJ1-4, with D perhaps matching TRBD1 (6 bases). V lost 2 bases and J 2 bases, leaving 15 bases between the germline ends. Per germline, CDR1 MNHNS and CDR2 SASEGT. The CDR3 covers 17 residues. For the CDR3, the DNA is TGTGCCAGCAGTGAACAGGGGAGACCTAAGACTAATGAAAAACTGTTTTTT. It codes for CASSEQGRPKTNEKLFF.

CDR3 coding DNA: TGTGCCAGCATGAGGAGGGGTACAGATACGCAGTATTTT. This encodes CASMRRGTDTQYF. The chain employs TRBV6-5 and TRBJ2-3, with D possibly matching TRBD2 (6 bases). Trimming removed 7 bases from V and 3 bases from J, with 11 bases in between. CDR1 and CDR2 from the germline V gene are MNHEY and SVGAGI. The CDR3 is 13 residues long.

CDR3 in DNA: TGTGCCAGCTCCCGTGGACTAGCGGGAGGGGGAGAGACCCAGTACTTC. Its protein is CASSRGLAGGGETQYF. The chain joins TRBV18 to TRBJ2-5; TRBD2 matches 15 bases. Germline V gene data show CDR1 as KGHSH and CDR2 as LQKENI. V lost 6 bases to trimming and J lost 4 bases; unmatched junction nucleotides: 6. The CDR3 is 16 residues long.